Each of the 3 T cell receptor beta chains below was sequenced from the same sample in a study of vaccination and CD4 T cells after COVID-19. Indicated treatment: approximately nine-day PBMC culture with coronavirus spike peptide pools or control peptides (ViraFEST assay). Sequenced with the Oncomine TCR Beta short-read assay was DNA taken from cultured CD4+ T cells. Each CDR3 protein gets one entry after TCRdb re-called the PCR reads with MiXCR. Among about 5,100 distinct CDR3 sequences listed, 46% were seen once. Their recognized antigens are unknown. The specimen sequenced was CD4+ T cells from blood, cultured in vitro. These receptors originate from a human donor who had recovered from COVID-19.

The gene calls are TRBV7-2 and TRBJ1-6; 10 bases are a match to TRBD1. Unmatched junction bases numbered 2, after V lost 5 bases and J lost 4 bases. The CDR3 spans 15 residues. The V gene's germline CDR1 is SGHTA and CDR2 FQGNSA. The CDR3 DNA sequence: TGTGCCAGCAGCGCGGGACAGGGGTATAATTCACCCCTCCACTTT. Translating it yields CASSAGQGYNSPLHF.

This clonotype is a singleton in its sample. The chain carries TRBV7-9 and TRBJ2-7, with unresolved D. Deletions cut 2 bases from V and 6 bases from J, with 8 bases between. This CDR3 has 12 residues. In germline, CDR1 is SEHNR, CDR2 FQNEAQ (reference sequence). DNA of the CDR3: TGTGCCAGCAGCTTATGGGGTACCGAGCAGTACTTC. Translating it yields CASSLWGTEQYF.

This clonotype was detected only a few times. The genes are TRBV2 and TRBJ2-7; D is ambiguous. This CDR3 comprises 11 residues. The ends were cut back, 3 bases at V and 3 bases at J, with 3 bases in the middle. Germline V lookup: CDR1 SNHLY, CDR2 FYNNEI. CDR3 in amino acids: CASSEHYEQYF. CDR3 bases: TGTGCCAGCAGTGAGCACTACGAGCAGTACTTC. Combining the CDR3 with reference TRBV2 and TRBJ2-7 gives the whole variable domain EPEVTQTPSHQVTQMGQEVILRCVPISNHLYFYWYRQILGQKVEFLVSFYNNEISEKSEIFDDQFSVERPDGSNFTLKIRSTKLEDSAMYFCASSEHYEQYFGPGTRLTVT.